A single sample gave rise to the 5 T cell receptor beta chains below, sequenced in a study of T cells in Graves' hyperthyroidism and ophthalmopathy. Template material for amplifying TCR beta CDR3 regions consisted of RNA transcripts. The study used the HTBI primer set for a first-round RT-PCR of the TCR CDR3. TCRdb re-derived calls from the multiplex PCR reads in MiXCR, one entry per CDR3 protein. The table has some 490,000 distinct CDR3 sequences, under 25% seen once. Sequenced input: blood. These receptors were collected from a woman in her 70s with Graves' ophthalmopathy.

This clonotype showed up just a few times. The chain couples TRBV30 to TRBJ1-5; TRBD1 is a possible D gene (6 bases). The CDR3 is made up of 15 amino acids. Germline lookup yields CDR1 GTSNPN and CDR2 SVGIG (reference sequence). Trimming shortened V by 1 base and J by 2 bases, and 12 bases separated the two germline ends. The chain's CDR3 is CAWSEGGGGNQPQHF. CDR3 nucleotide sequence: TGTGCCTGGAGTGAGGGTGGGGGCGGCAATCAGCCCCAGCATTTT.

This clonotype was observed many times. The gene calls are TRBV28 and TRBJ1-2; 9 bases map to TRBD1. CDR3 length: 16 residues. The germline gives CDR1 MDHEN, CDR2 SYDVKM. The J segment lost 2 bases and the V segment lost 5 bases, leaving 9 bases of the junction unmatched. The CDR3 nucleotides read TGTGCCAGCAGTCGGCCGGGACAGGGAAAAAACTATGGCTACACCTTC. Protein product: CASSRPGQGKNYGYTF.

This clonotype occurred a few times. This chain links TRBV2 with TRBJ2-1, with 7 bases fitting TRBD2. The CDR3 contains 15 residues. Germline lookup yields CDR1 SNHLY and CDR2 FYNNEI. The ends lost 4 bases at V and 4 bases at J; junction bases unmatched: 7. CDR3 residues: CASSAWASGYNEQFF. CDR3 sequence (DNA): TGTGCCAGCAGTGCCTGGGCTAGCGGTTACAATGAGCAGTTCTTC. Supplemented by reference TRBV2 and TRBJ2-1, the full variable domain reads EPEVTQTPSHQVTQMGQEVILRCVPISNHLYFYWYRQILGQKVEFLVSFYNNEISEKSEIFDDQFSVERPDGSNFTLKIRSTKLEDSAMYFCASSAWASGYNEQFFGPGTRLTVL.

This clonotype was seen a few times. The chain couples TRBV6-1 to TRBJ2-7; 8 nucleotides match TRBD2. CDR1 MNHNS and CDR2 SASEGT come from the germline V gene. CDR3 size: 15 residues. Trimming at V came to 6 bases and at J to 1 base, leaving 8 bases not matched to a gene. The chain's CDR3 is CASRASGLPSYEQYF. The CDR3 DNA reads as TGTGCCAGCAGGGCTAGCGGGTTACCTTCCTACGAGCAGTACTTC.

A few counts support this clonotype. The chain links TRBV19 to TRBJ1-5; 7 positions match TRBD1. The J segment lost 6 bases and the V segment lost 4 bases, leaving 9 bases of the junction unmatched. The germline V gene has CDR1 LNHDA and CDR2 SQIVND (reference sequence). This CDR3 has 15 residues. The CDR3 DNA reads as TGTGCCAGTAGTAGCAGACAGGGAGACGCTCAGCCCCAGCATTTT. This codes for CASSSRQGDAQPQHF.